This T cell receptor beta chain was documented in a study of PD-1 blockade in classical Hodgkin lymphoma. Study-wide background: The study gave patients nivolumab 3 mg/kg intravenously every 2 weeks.

The protocol was immunoSEQ multiplex PCR, while the TCRdb copy is restricted to in-frame clones and leaves out a portion. This sample has 25,000 to 35,000 clones; 72% occur once, and the top ten carry more than 3%. Regarding time point: cycle 4 day 1 (C4D1), after more than 5 weeks of nivolumab. Each and every patient relapsed after autologous stem cell transplantation, and patients got differing brentuximab vedotin exposure. Per the germline V gene, CDR1 is MNHEY and CDR2 is SMNVEV (reference sequence). The CDR3 contains 15 residues. After removal of 5 bases from V and 5 bases from J, the junction contained 7 bases not matched to a gene. Whole-study findings and limits: Similar baseline diversity was found in complete responders and newly diagnosed patients. TCR diversity in CD4+, not CD8+, cells rose significantly by C4D1.

This clone was counted only a few times. Its antigen is currently unknown. The clonotype originates from a human donor with classical Hodgkin lymphoma. Here the sequenced sample was peripheral blood mononuclear cells (PBMCs), taken before the fourth cycle of nivolumab. The rearrangement uses TRBV27 and TRBJ2-5, with 11 bases identical to TRBD1. Written as DNA, the CDR3 is TGTGCCAGCAGTGTCAGGACAGGGGGCCGCGAGACCCAGTACTTC. Translation gives CASSVRTGGRETQYF.